The 10 T cell receptor beta chains in this list originate from one sample, sequenced in a study of T cell responses to AZD1222 COVID-19 vaccine. This table comes from immunoSEQ multiplex PCR, and its TCRdb copy is limited to in-frame clones, with some not included. Here the sample spans fewer than 150,000 clones, approximately 84% being singletons. This material consisted of peripheral blood, taken on day 0 of AZD1222 vaccination. The receptors were gathered from an adult in good health.

The V call is TRBV19, the J call TRBJ2-7; D remains ambiguous. The V gene lost 1 base and the J gene lost 0 bases, with 4 bases spanning the gap. CDR3 length equals 13 residues. In germline, CDR1 is LNHDA, CDR2 SQIVND (reference sequence). Here the CDR3 DNA reads TGTGCCAGTAGTATAGTCAGCTCCTACGAGCAGTACTTC. It translates to CASSIVSSYEQYF.

The rearrangement links TRBV19 to TRBJ1-4; D perhaps matches TRBD1 (5 bases). The germline V gene has CDR1 LNHDA and CDR2 SQIVND (reference sequence). V gave up 2 bases and J gave up 14 bases, with 15 bases separating them. This CDR3 comprises 13 residues. In DNA, the CDR3 is TGTGCCAGTAGTATAAGGCGGACAACCAGCCTGTTTTTT. Amino acids: CASSIRRTTSLFF.

This sequence joins TRBV10-3 and TRBJ1-1; a weak D match, TRBD1 (6 bases). CDR1 is ENHRY, CDR2 SYGVKD, per germline. Trimming removed 6 bases from V and 0 bases from J, with 8 bases in between. This CDR3 is built from 13 residues. In DNA form, the CDR3 reads TGTGCCATCAGCACAGGGTTGAACACTGAAGCTTTCTTT. Translated: CAISTGLNTEAFF.

This clone appeared once. V and J are TRBV10-3 and TRBJ1-6; possible D gene TRBD1, 5 bases. The germline V and J ends were trimmed by 6 bases and 11 bases, with 14 bases remaining between them. The CDR3 sequence is 13 residues long. From germline, CDR1 is ENHRY and CDR2 SYGVKD. CDR3 loop: CAISRDPEAPLHF. The CDR3 DNA is TGTGCCATCAGCCGGGACCCAGAGGCACCCCTCCACTTT.

V is TRBV7-2 and J is TRBJ1-4; no clear D gene. V lost 5 bases, J lost 7 bases, and 17 bases lay in between. Germline lookup yields CDR1 SGHTA and CDR2 FQGNSA. CDR3 length: 15 amino acids. The CDR3 DNA reads TGTGCCAGCAGCCCTGGCGTCACCCGAGGTGAAAAACTGTTTTTT. Translation: CASSPGVTRGEKLFF.

The chain joins TRBV28 to TRBJ1-5; D is undetermined. The germline V gene has CDR1 MDHEN and CDR2 SYDVKM. The CDR3 has 15 residues. V was cut by 2 bases and J by 3 bases, with 11 bases left in between. CDR3 region: CASSLGQIINQPQHF. In nucleotides, the CDR3 is TGTGCCAGCAGTTTAGGGCAGATCATCAATCAGCCCCAGCATTTT.

CDR3 in amino acids: CASSQDRRYQPQHF. The DNA of the CDR3 is TGTGCCAGCAGCCAAGATAGGCGGTATCAGCCCCAGCATTTT. V usage is TRBV3-1 (or the pseudogene TRBV3-2) and J usage is TRBJ1-5; no firm D call. V lost 0 bases and J lost 5, with 8 bases in between. The CDR3 loop spans 14 amino acids. Germline lookup yields CDR1 LGHDT and CDR2 YNNKEL (reference sequence).

The chain recombines TRBV28 with TRBJ1-5; 9 nucleotides line up with TRBD1. The CDR3 length is 15 residues. CDR1 is MDHEN and CDR2 is SYDVKM in the germline V gene. The V and J ends lost 4 bases and 4 bases, in that order; junction bases with no gene match: 5. This chain's CDR3 is CASSWAGQGNQPQHF. DNA for the CDR3: TGTGCCAGCAGTTGGGCTGGACAGGGGAATCAGCCCCAGCATTTT.

The table lists this clone with a count of one. The CDR3 loop is CASSFWTEQYF. Here the CDR3 DNA reads TGTGCCAGCAGTTTTTGGACGGAGCAGTACTTC. The J gene is TRBJ2-7, the V gene TRBV28, with D unclear. Trimming removed 3 bases from V and 7 bases from J, with 7 bases in between. The CDR3 spans 11 residues. Germline CDR1 MDHEN, CDR2 SYDVKM.

This sequence joins TRBV4-2 and TRBJ1-4; TRBD1 matches 8 bases. The CDR3 has 14 residues. Germline V gene data show CDR1 as LGHNA and CDR2 as YNFKEQ. V was pared by 5 bases and J by 6 bases, with 5 bases of the junction left unmatched. Here the CDR3 reads CASSSDRAHEKLFF. For the CDR3, the DNA is TGTGCCAGCAGCTCGGACAGGGCCCATGAAAAACTGTTTTTT.